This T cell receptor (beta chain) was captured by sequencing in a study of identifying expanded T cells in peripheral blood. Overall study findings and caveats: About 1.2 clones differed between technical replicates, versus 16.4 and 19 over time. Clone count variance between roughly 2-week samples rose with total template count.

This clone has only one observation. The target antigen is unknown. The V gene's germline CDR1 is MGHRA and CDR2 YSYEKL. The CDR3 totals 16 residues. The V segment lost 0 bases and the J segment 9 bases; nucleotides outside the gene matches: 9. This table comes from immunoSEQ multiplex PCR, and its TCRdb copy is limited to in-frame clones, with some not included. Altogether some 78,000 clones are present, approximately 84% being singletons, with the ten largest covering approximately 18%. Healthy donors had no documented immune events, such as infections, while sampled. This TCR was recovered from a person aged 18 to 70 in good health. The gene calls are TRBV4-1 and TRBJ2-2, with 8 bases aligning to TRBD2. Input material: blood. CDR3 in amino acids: CASSQEVAGPLRELFF. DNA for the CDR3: TGCGCCAGCAGCCAAGAAGTAGCGGGACCCCTAAGGGAGCTGTTTTTT.